This T cell receptor beta chain was identified in a study of cytomegalovirus exposure and HLA in healthy donors. The study, taken as a whole, reports: Based on reports, TCR beta sequences accurately predicted HLA-A and HLA-B alleles for most subjects.

On this clone itself: No antigen is known for it.

The PCR employed 60 Vbeta primers together with 13 Jbeta primers. Clones were read by immunoSEQ multiplex PCR, and TCRdb kept only the in-frame ones, dropping some. The repertoire holds approximately 100,000 clones, with about three quarters as singletons. CDR1 and CDR2 from the germline V gene are SQVTM and ANQGSEA. The CDR3 totals 10 residues. Trimming removed 8 bases from V and 6 bases from J, with 9 bases in between. The J gene is TRBJ2-3, the V gene TRBV29-1, with D hard to call. Sequencing was performed on PBMCs. This clonotype was obtained from a woman in her forties or fifties in good health and CMV-seropositive. CDR3 in DNA: TGCAGCACCAGAGCGGATACGCAGTATTTT. This gives the protein CSTRADTQYF.